One and the same sample provided the 17 T cell receptor beta chains below, sequenced in a study of CD8 T cells in seronegative destructive rheumatoid arthritis. The method was immunoSEQ multiplex PCR; TCRdb's version includes in-frame clones alone and lacks a portion of them. This repertoire shows 10,000 to 15,000 clones, roughly 87% found once; its top ten account for about 30%. Sequencing was carried out using CD8+ T cells from blood. Every receptor here comes from a woman between 30 and 55 years old with seronegative destructive rheumatoid arthritis.

The chain combines TRBV6-1 with TRBJ2-2; the D is unclear. Germline-derived CDR1 and CDR2 are MNHNS and SASEGT. V was clipped by 8 bases and J by 3 bases, with 13 bases between them. This CDR3 comprises 14 residues. The CDR3 coding sequence is TGTGCCAGCCCGCGCACTTCCGACACCGGGGAGCTGTTTTTT. This sequence encodes CASPRTSDTGELFF.

This sequence joins TRBV28 and TRBJ1-4; the match to TRBD1 covers 7 bases. Unmatched junction bases numbered 7, after V lost 6 bases and J lost 3 bases. Germline lookup yields CDR1 MDHEN and CDR2 SYDVKM. The CDR3 runs 15 residues. CDR3 amino acids: CASRKTGSSNEKLFF. In DNA, the CDR3 is TGTGCCAGCAGGAAGACAGGGTCCTCTAATGAAAAACTGTTTTTT.

The chain recombines TRBV28 with TRBJ2-3; TRBD2 aligns across 9 bases. J was trimmed by 0 bases and V by 4 bases; bases with no gene match: 2. The CDR3 is made up of 15 amino acids. In germline, CDR1 is MDHEN, CDR2 SYDVKM. The CDR3 protein is CASSYLAGSTDTQYF. The CDR3 DNA sequence: TGTGCCAGCAGTTACCTAGCGGGGAGCACAGATACGCAGTATTTT.

This chain connects TRBV5-1 to TRBJ2-1, with 8 bases that match TRBD2. This CDR3 has 13 residues. Trimming at V came to 3 bases and at J to 8 bases, leaving 4 bases not matched to a gene. Germline V gene data show CDR1 as SGHRS and CDR2 as YFSETQ. Here the CDR3 reads CASSWTSPYEQFF. CDR3 coding DNA: TGCGCCAGCAGCTGGACTAGCCCCTATGAGCAGTTCTTC.

The rearrangement links TRBV7-9 to TRBJ2-7; TRBD1 aligns across 9 bases. Unmatched junction bases numbered 7, after V lost 2 bases and J lost 5 bases. Germline values: CDR1 SEHNR, CDR2 FQNEAQ (reference sequence). CDR3 length: 15 residues. CDR3 amino acids: CASSLSGTGMDEQYV. CDR3 nucleotides: TGTGCCAGCAGCTTAAGTGGGACAGGGATGGACGAGCAGTACGTC.

There are a few counts of this clone. V is TRBV20-1 and J is TRBJ1-1; a possible D gene is TRBD1 (6 bases). Per germline, CDR1 DFQATT and CDR2 SNEGSKA (reference sequence). This CDR3 has 11 amino acids. V was shortened by 5 bases and J by 11 bases, with 15 bases between the two germline ends. CDR3 bases: TGCAGTGCTGAAACGGACAGAGACGCTTTCTTT. Translating it yields CSAETDRDAFF.

This clone is medium-sized. The chain couples TRBV5-1 to TRBJ1-1; D remains ambiguous. The germline V gene has CDR1 SGHRS and CDR2 YFSETQ. Trimming shortened V by 1 base and J by 5 bases, and 9 bases separated the two germline ends. There are 13 residues in the CDR3. CDR3: CASSLQVVTEAFF. The CDR3 DNA reads TGCGCCAGCAGCTTGCAAGTAGTGACTGAAGCTTTCTTT.

The CDR3 sequence is CAVGNNYNEQFF. The CDR3 DNA is TGTGCTGTCGGGAACAACTACAATGAGCAGTTCTTC. The chain combines TRBV19 with TRBJ2-1; D is possibly TRBD2 (5 bases). The germline gives CDR1 LNHDA, CDR2 SQIVND (reference sequence). There are 12 residues in the CDR3.

V is TRBV19 and J is TRBJ2-1, with D unresolved. The germline V gene has CDR1 LNHDA and CDR2 SQIVND (reference sequence). This CDR3 spans 12 amino acids. Trimming stripped 5 bases from V and 4 bases from J, with 6 bases between. The CDR3 nucleotides read TGTGCCAGTAGTCCAGGATACAATGAGCAGTTCTTC. It codes for CASSPGYNEQFF.

V and J are TRBV30 and TRBJ2-1; the D is unclear. The CDR3 contains 11 residues. Between the trimmed V and J ends, which lost 0 bases and 5 bases, there was a span of 2 bases. Germline CDR1 GTSNPN, CDR2 SVGIG (reference sequence). The CDR3 here is CAWSVDNEQFF. CDR3 DNA sequence: TGTGCCTGGAGTGTCGACAATGAGCAGTTCTTC.

J is TRBJ1-2 and V is TRBV20-1, with D unclear. V gave up 2 bases and J gave up 4 bases, with 5 bases separating them. Germline V gene sequence: CDR1 DFQATT, CDR2 SNEGSKA (reference sequence). This CDR3 is 11 amino acids long. Here the CDR3 reads CSARLGYGYTF. CDR3 nucleotide sequence: TGCAGTGCTAGACTAGGCTATGGCTACACCTTC.

This clone was detected only once. This sequence joins TRBV15 and TRBJ2-1, with D possibly matching TRBD1 (6 bases). The germline gives CDR1 LNHNV, CDR2 YYDKDF (reference sequence). V dropped 3 bases and J dropped 7 bases, with 22 bases sitting between them. The CDR3 spans 17 residues. The CDR3 sequence: CATSSALGTPVLNEQFF. CDR3 DNA sequence: TGTGCCACCAGCAGCGCCCTCGGGACACCTGTTCTAAATGAGCAGTTCTTC.

The chain recombines TRBV2 with TRBJ2-5, with TRBD1 matching 7 bases. The J call may be incorrect, as the DNA end agrees better with TRBJ2-7. The germline CDR1 and CDR2 sequences are SNHLY and FYNNEI. CDR3 size: 14 residues. DNA for the CDR3: TGTGCCAGCAGAGACAGGGAAATTCCGTACGAGCAGTACTTC. It encodes CASRDREIPYEQYF.

The genes are TRBV5-1 and TRBJ2-1; 11 positions match TRBD1. After removal of 7 bases from V and 10 bases from J, the junction contained 7 bases not matched to a gene. The CDR3 totals 13 residues. The germline V gene encodes CDR1 SGHRS and CDR2 YFSETQ. The DNA for the CDR3 is TGCGCCAGCGAGGAGGACAGGGGGCGAGAGCAGTTCTTC. Translated, it gives CASEEDRGREQFF.

The chain joins TRBV6-5 to TRBJ2-1, with a weak D call TRBD2 (6 bases). This CDR3 is built from 14 residues. V was clipped by 6 bases and J by 5 bases, with 14 bases between them. Germline V gene lookup returns CDR1 MNHEY and CDR2 SVGAGI. The CDR3 loop is CASRLRDWDNEQFF. Here the CDR3 DNA reads TGTGCCAGCAGGCTCCGGGACTGGGACAATGAGCAGTTCTTC.

The J gene is TRBJ2-2, the V gene TRBV6-1; D may be TRBD2 (6 bases). The CDR3 loop spans 12 amino acids. The V end was cut by 6 bases, the J end by 4 bases, with 6 bases between. Germline V gene lookup returns CDR1 MNHNS and CDR2 SASEGT. The CDR3 sequence: CASRGGTGELFF. The DNA for the CDR3 is TGTGCCAGCAGGGGGGGCACCGGGGAGCTGTTTTTT.

This sequence joins TRBV27 and TRBJ2-3; D ambiguous. The CDR3 consists of 15 residues. Per germline, CDR1 MNHEY and CDR2 SMNVEV (reference sequence). With 2 bases removed from V and 1 base from J, the gap between germline ends came to 10 bases. The CDR3 nucleotides read TGTGCCAGCAGTTTAGTGGTGGCAGGCACAGATACGCAGTATTTT. It is translated as CASSLVVAGTDTQYF.